A single T cell receptor beta chain is shown here with its context. Antigen unknown. Losses at the gene ends were 5 bases for V and 2 bases for J; bases not matched to a gene: 14. The CDR3 is 18 amino acids. Per the germline V gene, CDR1 is MDHEN and CDR2 is SYDVKM. These data come from a study of cytomegalovirus exposure and HLA in healthy donors. Primers included in the PCR were 60 Vbeta and 13 Jbeta primers. Clones were read by immunoSEQ multiplex PCR, and TCRdb kept only the in-frame ones, dropping some. The table lists about 99,000 clones, about 80% of them singletons, with 3% to 3.5% in the top ten. Regarding the study as a whole: Within a later analysis, the majority of CMV-associated TCR beta chains appeared HLA-restricted. In a later analysis, donors in an Asian-associated ancestry cluster reportedly had fewer N-insertions in productive TCRs than the cohort mean. Most TCR beta V segments were productive about 90% or about 30% of the time in an earlier analysis. Among the most significant clusters, several appeared linked to common viral pathogens in a later analysis.

Sequencing was performed on PBMCs. The genes are TRBV28 and TRBJ2-3; 9 bases match TRBD2. The clonotype was recovered from a man aged 40-55 years in good health and CMV-seronegative. The CDR3 DNA follows: TGTGCCAGCAGTCCCTCAGGAGCGGGGGGTTCATTCACAGATACGCAGTATTTT. This encodes CASSPSGAGGSFTDTQYF.